A selection of T cell receptor beta chains follows, all from one sample in a study of CD8 T cells in Susac syndrome. TCRdb re-derived calls from the immunoSEQ multiplex PCR reads in MiXCR, one entry per CDR3 protein. The sample shows 75,000 or so distinct CDR3 sequences, over 85% of them seen only once. The specimen sequenced was CD8+ T cells from PBMCs. Source of these receptors: a human donor with Susac syndrome. Each CDR3 is given with its conserved first and last residue. The order of the fields is V gene, clone size, J gene, D gene, CDR3 DNA, CDR3 protein. A D gene is named only where the DNA matches it firmly. Size values are once, few and many counts, or a class for expanded clones, and some rows have none.

TRBV5-4	.	TRBJ2-3	.	TGTGCCAGCCCAGCTTACGGGGGGCCGGATACGCAGTATTTT	CASPAYGGPDTQYF
TRBV6-5	.	TRBJ2-3	.	TGTGCCAGCAGTTACGGAGCAGGGAAAGATACGCAGTATTTT	CASSYGAGKDTQYF
TRBV20-1	.	TRBJ1-6	.	TGCAGTGCTAGTATGGGGGAGGAGAGTTCACCCCTCCACTTT	CSASMGEESSPLHF
TRBV16	.	TRBJ1-2	TRBD1	TGTGCCAGCAGCCAAGGGACAGGGGAGGGCTACACCTTC	CASSQGTGEGYTF
TRBV7-9	.	TRBJ2-5	.	TGTGCCAGCAGCTTAGCTGGTGCGGGGAAAGGGCAAGAGACCCAGTACTTC	CASSLAGAGKGQETQYF
TRBV11-2	once	TRBJ2-5	TRBD1	TGTGCCAGCAGACCAGGGGGTCTAGAGACCCAGTACTTC	CASRPGGLETQYF
TRBV12-3/TRBV12-4	.	TRBJ2-1	TRBD2	TGTGCCAGCAGTCCGCCGGGACTAGCGGACAATGAGCAGTTCTTC	CASSPPGLADNEQFF
TRBV28	.	TRBJ2-7	TRBD1	TGTGCCGCAAACAGGGGTAACTACGAGCAGTACTTC	CAANRGNYEQYF
TRBV19	.	TRBJ2-1	.	TGTGCCAGTAGTAGTCTTTCCGGGCAGGGCACCGTCGAGCAGTTCTTC	CASSSLSGQGTVEQFF
TRBV29-1	.	TRBJ2-3	TRBD1	TGCAGCGTTGGCGGACAGGGGTATACAGATACGCAGTATTTT	CSVGGQGYTDTQYF
TRBV7-3	.	TRBJ2-3	.	TGTGCCAGCAGCCCCGGGAACAACAGAGATACGCAGTATTTT	CASSPGNNRDTQYF
TRBV10-3	.	TRBJ2-5	TRBD1	TGTGCCATCAGTGAGGATGTGGGACAGAGTCAAGAGACCCAGTACTTC	CAISEDVGQSQETQYF
TRBV28	few	TRBJ2-7	.	TGTGCCAGCAGTTTTGGGGGGACCTACGAGCAGTACTTC	CASSFGGTYEQYF
TRBV28	.	TRBJ2-7	TRBD2	TGTGCCAGCAGTTATCGCGGGGGAACCTACGAGCAGTACTTC	CASSYRGGTYEQYF
TRBV28	.	TRBJ2-1	.	TGTGCCAGCAGTACGGGACAAATATACAATGAGCAGTTCTTC	CASSTGQIYNEQFF
TRBV13	.	TRBJ2-1	TRBD2	TGTGCCAGCAGCCTCAGCGGGAGTCACAATGAGCAGTTCTTC	CASSLSGSHNEQFF
TRBV20-1	once	TRBJ2-7	.	TGCAGTGCTAGAGACAGTTCCGAGCACTACGAGCAGTACTTC	CSARDSSEHYEQYF
TRBV30	.	TRBJ2-1	TRBD2	TGTGCCTGGAGTCCCGGGACTAGCTCCTACAATGAGCAGTTCTTC	CAWSPGTSSYNEQFF
TRBV29-1	.	TRBJ2-7	.	TGCAGCGTCAGGGAAACCTACGAGCAGTGCTTC	CSVRETYEQCF
TRBV30	.	TRBJ2-7	.	TGTGCTGGGACCTCGGGGTACGAGCAGTACTTC	CAGTSGYEQYF
TRBV6-5	.	TRBJ2-7	TRBD2	TGTGCCAGCAGTTACTCCGGGACTAGCCCTATCGAGCAGTACTTC	CASSYSGTSPIEQYF
TRBV3-1	.	TRBJ1-3	.	TGTGCCAGCAGCCAAGAAGGATTTGCGGGGACTGAGAGGTCTGGAAACACCATATATTTT	CASSQEGFAGTERSGNTIYF
TRBV24-1	once	TRBJ2-3	.	TGTGCCACCAGTGGAACGGACACAGATACGCAGTATTTT	CATSGTDTDTQYF
TRBV7-9	.	TRBJ2-2	.	TGTGCCAGCAGCTTCGAAACCGGGGAGCTGTTTTTT	CASSFETGELFF
TRBV20-1	.	TRBJ2-7	.	TGCAGTGCTCTAAAACCCGGGAGTCCTAAGGAGCAGTACTTC	CSALKPGSPKEQYF
TRBV7-2	.	TRBJ1-6	.	TGTGCCAGCAGCTTAGTTTCCCGCTTGTCCTATAATTCACCCTTCCACTTT	CASSLVSRLSYNSPFHF
TRBV5-4	.	TRBJ1-2	.	TGTGCCAGCAGCTTGGAATTTGGTCTGGGTCTGAATGGCTACACCTTC	CASSLEFGLGLNGYTF
TRBV20-1	.	TRBJ2-1	.	TGCAGTGCCGGGGACGCCTATGAGCAGTTCTTC	CSAGDAYEQFF
TRBV9	.	TRBJ2-7	.	TGTGCCAGCAGCGTAGACGATAGATATTGGTACGAGCAGTACTTC	CASSVDDRYWYEQYF
TRBV4-2	.	TRBJ2-7	TRBD2	TGTGCCAGCAGCCCCGGGACTAGCGACGACGAGCAGTACTTC	CASSPGTSDDEQYF
TRBV28	.	TRBJ2-7	TRBD1	TGTGCCAGCAGTCGTGACAGGGGGCTAGGCGAGCAGTACTTC	CASSRDRGLGEQYF
TRBV7-9	.	TRBJ1-1	.	TGTGCCAGCAGCTTAGGCTCTTATCTGGAGGTGGCTTTCTTT	CASSLGSYLEVAFF
TRBV11-3	.	TRBJ2-1	.	TGTGCCAGCAGCCCTAGCGGTTGGGACAGGTACAATGAGCAGTTCTTC	CASSPSGWDRYNEQFF
TRBV29-1	.	TRBJ2-7	.	TGCAGCGTTGAAGTTTGGGGGCAGGGTGGGAACGAGCAGTACTTC	CSVEVWGQGGNEQYF
TRBV7-3	.	TRBJ2-1	.	TGTGCCAGCAGCCCTGACAGCAATGAGCAGTTCTTC	CASSPDSNEQFF
TRBV25-1	.	TRBJ1-1	TRBD1	TGTGCCAGCCTAGACAGGGGTGCTGAAGCTTTCTTT	CASLDRGAEAFF
TRBV7-9	once	TRBJ1-5	.	TGTGCCAGCAGCTCCAGTGGGGGAATATCGTCCCAGCATTTT	CASSSSGGISSQHF
TRBV5-4	.	TRBJ2-3	.	TGTGCCAGCAGCTTGGAGGGGGGGGCCGGGGATACGCAGTATTTT	CASSLEGGAGDTQYF
TRBV18	.	TRBJ2-1	TRBD2	TGTGCCAGCTCACCCACTAGCGGGATGGATGAGCAGTTCTTC	CASSPTSGMDEQFF
TRBV7-9	.	TRBJ2-7	.	TGTGCCAGCAGCTTAGTGACTCCCTCCTACGAGCAGTACTTC	CASSLVTPSYEQYF
TRBV12-3/TRBV12-4	.	TRBJ2-7	.	TGTGCCAGCAGTTTCGGGCTAGCGCCGACCTACGAGCAGTACTTC	CASSFGLAPTYEQYF
TRBV5-1	.	TRBJ1-1	TRBD1	TGCGCCAGCAGTCGCTCAGGGGGCAGGACTGAAGCTTTCTTT	CASSRSGGRTEAFF